This is a list of T cell receptor beta chains from one sample in a study of T cell repertoires in cytomegalovirus infection. TCRdb processed the reads anew with MiXCR; each CDR3 protein has one entry. Of hundreds of thousands of distinct CDR3 sequences listed, around 9.6% are singletons. The sequencing sample was made of PBMCs. The receptors were sampled from a human donor in good health (CMV status not recorded). Some clones in this sample may be carry-over from other donors' samples. Both conserved end residues are part of each CDR3. A D gene is named only where the DNA matches it firmly. Rows may omit the clone size; those that give it use once, few, many or a size class.

- | TRBJ1-4 | - | TRBV20-1 | CSARDRGGATGEKLFF | TGCAGTGCTAGAGATCGTGGGGGGGCCACCGGGGAAAAACTGTTTTTT
many | TRBJ2-1 | TRBD2 | TRBV5-6 | CASSLDRTSSYNEQFF | TGTGCCAGCAGCTTGGACAGGACTAGCTCCTACAATGAGCAGTTCTTC
- | TRBJ1-1 | - | TRBV3-1 | CASSPTFTVNTEAFF | TGTGCCAGCAGCCCTACATTCACAGTGAACACTGAAGCTTTCTTT
many | TRBJ1-1 | - | TRBV2 | CASSVGTTEAFF | TGTGCCAGCAGCGTCGGGACGACTGAAGCTTTCTTT
many | TRBJ2-5 | - | TRBV6-2/TRBV6-3 | CASSYPKPGPINQETQYF | TGTGCCAGCAGTTATCCCAAGCCAGGGCCCATCAACCAAGAGACCCAGTACTTC
- | TRBJ2-1 | TRBD1 | TRBV7-2 | CASSRGQGAGNEQFF | TGTGCCAGCAGCCGGGGACAGGGCGCGGGCAATGAGCAGTTCTTC
many | TRBJ2-3 | TRBD1 | TRBV5-1 | CASSSGQITDTQYF | TGCGCCAGCAGCTCGGGACAGATCACAGATACGCAGTATTTT
- | TRBJ1-2 | - | TRBV4-1 | CASSQEEGDLLTNYGYTF | TGCGCCAGCAGCCAAGAGGAGGGGGACCTGTTAACCAACTATGGCTACACCTTC
few | TRBJ1-1 | - | TRBV14 | CASSQSEGLNTEAFF | TGTGCCAGCAGCCAAAGTGAAGGGCTGAACACTGAAGCTTTCTTT
many | TRBJ1-1 | - | TRBV5-6 | CASSLVTGGTEAFF | TGTGCCAGCAGCTTGGTGACAGGCGGCACTGAAGCTTTCTTT
many | TRBJ1-4 | TRBD1 | TRBV12-3/TRBV12-4 | CASRETGSGEKLFF | TGTGCCAGCAGGGAGACAGGGTCGGGAGAAAAACTGTTTTTT
many | TRBJ2-1 | - | TRBV5-6 | CASSLGQLYNEQFF | TGTGCCAGCAGCTTGGGCCAGTTATACAATGAGCAGTTCTTC
- | TRBJ2-5 | TRBD2 | TRBV29-1 | CSVVGRGAAETQYF | TGCAGCGTTGTCGGGCGGGGGGCGGCAGAGACCCAGTACTTC
many | TRBJ2-1 | - | TRBV29-1 | CSVDNYNEQFF | TGCAGCGTTGACAACTACAATGAGCAGTTCTTC
- | TRBJ2-6 | TRBD1 | TRBV19 | CASGDRYSGANVLTF | TGTGCCAGCGGGGACAGGTACTCTGGGGCCAACGTCCTGACTTTC
- | TRBJ2-1 | TRBD2 | TRBV6-6 | CASSYWRGGNEQFF | TGTGCCAGCAGTTATTGGCGGGGGGGGAATGAGCAGTTCTTC
many | TRBJ1-2 | - | TRBV10-3 | CAISRSGDENYGYTF | TGTGCCATCAGTAGGTCGGGGGACGAGAACTATGGCTACACCTTC
many | TRBJ2-4 | TRBD1 | TRBV5-1 | CASSPDDRVAKNIQYF | TGCGCCAGCAGCCCGGATGACAGGGTAGCCAAAAACATTCAGTACTTC
- | TRBJ2-3 | - | TRBV20-1 | CSVRGNTDTQYF | TGCAGTGTGAGGGGCAATACAGATACGCAGTATTTT
many | TRBJ1-2 | TRBD1 | TRBV12-3/TRBV12-4 | CASVRDSYGYTF | TGTGCCAGCGTCCGGGACAGCTATGGCTACACCTTC
few | TRBJ2-3 | - | TRBV5-6 | CASSWASGTDTQYF | TGTGCCAGCAGCTGGGCTAGCGGCACAGATACGCAGTATTTT
many | TRBJ2-5 | TRBD1 | TRBV29-1 | CSGGEGDRGTQYF | TGCAGCGGCGGTGAGGGGGACAGGGGGACCCAGTACTTC
few | TRBJ2-6 | TRBD1 | TRBV5-4 | CASRTTGTTNFVPFGANVLTF | TGTGCCAGCAGGACGACAGGGACCACAAACTTTGTTCCGTTTGGGGCCAACGTCCTGACTTTC
- | TRBJ2-1 | TRBD1 | TRBV5-1 | CASSLDLGGASYNEQFF | TGCGCCAGCAGCTTGGACCTAGGGGGCGCTTCCTACAATGAGCAGTTCTTC
many | TRBJ1-2 | - | TRBV7-2 | CASSLFMAGEGGGYTF | TGTGCCAGCAGCTTATTTATGGCAGGGGAGGGTGGTGGCTACACCTTC
many | TRBJ2-1 | - | TRBV28 | CASSDGQLLYEQFF | TGTGCCAGCAGTGACGGACAACTTCTATATGAGCAGTTCTTC
many | TRBJ2-6 | - | TRBV6-2/TRBV6-3 | CASSGRNSGANVLTF | TGTGCCAGCAGTGGCAGAAACTCTGGGGCCAACGTCCTGACTTTC
many | TRBJ1-1 | - | TRBV7-2 | CASSLGPTENTEAFF | TGTGCCAGCAGCTTAGGGCCGACAGAGAACACTGAAGCTTTCTTT
few | TRBJ2-7 | - | TRBV29-1 | CSVGGILTYEQYF | TGCAGCGTTGGGGGGATCCTAACCTACGAGCAGTACTTC
many | TRBJ2-2 | - | TRBV29-1 | CSVGSTSAGELFF | TGCAGCGTTGGGTCCACGTCAGCCGGGGAGCTGTTTTTT
- | TRBJ2-2 | - | TRBV7-9 | CASSLERTGELFF | TGTGCCAGCAGCTTAGAGCGTACCGGGGAGCTGTTTTTT
many | TRBJ1-2 | - | TRBV2 | CASSAPDLTIYGYTF | TGTGCCAGCAGTGCCCCGGACCTCACTATCTATGGCTACACCTTC
many | TRBJ2-5 | - | TRBV28 | CASTQSQETQYF | TGTGCCAGCACTCAGTCCCAAGAGACCCAGTACTTC
many | TRBJ2-1 | TRBD2 | TRBV6-2/TRBV6-3 | CASTQGLAVNEQFF | TGTGCCAGCACCCAGGGACTAGCCGTCAATGAGCAGTTCTTC
many | TRBJ2-3 | - | TRBV5-4 | CASSLVSQGSTDTQYF | TGTGCCAGCAGCTTGGTGTCCCAGGGGAGCACAGATACGCAGTATTTT
- | TRBJ2-2 | - | TRBV2 | CASSDNRVSGELFF | TGTGCCAGCAGTGATAACAGGGTATCCGGGGAGCTGTTTTTT
- | TRBJ2-1 | TRBD2 | TRBV6-4 | CASSFGLAGVSSYNEQFF | TGTGCCAGCAGTTTTGGACTAGCGGGGGTGAGCTCCTACAATGAGCAGTTCTTC
- | TRBJ2-1 | - | TRBV19 | CASSTGPNYYNEQFF | TGTGCCAGTAGTACGGGACCGAATTACTACAATGAGCAGTTCTTC
many | TRBJ2-1 | - | TRBV5-1 | CASSWRFGEGEQFF | TGCGCCAGCAGCTGGCGTTTTGGGGAAGGAGAGCAGTTCTTC
many | TRBJ2-3 | - | TRBV6-6 | CASSFGGRNTDTQYF | TGTGCCAGCAGTTTTGGGGGCCGTAACACAGATACGCAGTATTTT
many | TRBJ2-5 | TRBD2 | TRBV14 | CASSQVGGSGRLKTQYF | TGTGCCAGCAGCCAAGTAGGCGGTAGCGGGCGGTTGAAGACCCAGTACTTC
many | TRBJ2-7 | - | TRBV27 | CASSLSAGQHYYEQYF | TGTGCCAGCAGTTTATCAGCGGGACAGCATTATTACGAGCAGTACTTC
few | TRBJ2-6 | - | TRBV12-5 | CASGLPTRGTAGANVLTF | TGTGCTAGTGGTTTGCCTACTCGTGGGACGGCTGGGGCCAACGTCCTGACTTTC
few | TRBJ1-5 | - | TRBV6-5 | CASSPNYGNQPQHF | TGTGCCAGCAGCCCCAATTATGGCAATCAGCCCCAGCATTTT
- | TRBJ2-1 | - | TRBV7-8 | CASSLAMGLLEQFF | TGTGCCAGCAGCTTAGCCATGGGACTCCTCGAGCAGTTCTTC
- | TRBJ1-1 | - | TRBV29-1 | CSVGGYPTNTEAFF | TGCAGCGTTGGAGGTTACCCGACGAACACTGAAGCTTTCTTT
many | TRBJ1-1 | - | TRBV7-2 | CASSSHFGTEAFF | TGTGCCAGCAGCTCTCATTTCGGAACTGAAGCTTTCTTT
many | TRBJ2-1 | - | TRBV7-2 | CASSLGDGKVDEQFF | TGTGCCAGCAGCTTAGGGGACGGGAAGGTCGATGAGCAGTTCTTC
many | TRBJ2-1 | TRBD2 | TRBV6-4 | CASSGGTSGGSEQFF | TGTGCCAGCAGTGGGGGGACTAGCGGGGGAAGTGAGCAGTTCTTC
many | TRBJ1-5 | - | TRBV12-3/TRBV12-4 | CASSLHGGNNQPQHF | TGTGCCAGCAGTTTACATGGGGGGAATAATCAGCCCCAGCATTTT
many | TRBJ2-1 | TRBD2 | TRBV19 | CASSPRTSGVNEQFF | TGTGCCAGTAGTCCTCGGACTAGCGGGGTTAATGAGCAGTTCTTC
many | TRBJ2-7 | - | TRBV10-2 | CASSERTGPYSSYEQYF | TGCGCCAGCAGTGAGAGAACGGGACCCTACTCCTCCTACGAGCAGTACTTC